The 24 T cell receptor beta chains presented below share a single source sample, sequenced in a study of T cell responses to AZD1222 COVID-19 vaccine. TCRdb's copy holds only in-frame clones and misses some; the assay was immunoSEQ multiplex PCR. Here the sample spans 100,000 or so clones, just under 90% being singletons. The material sequenced was peripheral blood, taken on day 0 of AZD1222 vaccination. The receptors were gathered from an adult in good health.

V and J are TRBV7-8 and TRBJ2-5; tentatively, D is TRBD2 (6 bases). Trimming removed 5 bases from V and 0 bases from J, with 10 bases in between. There are 14 residues in the CDR3. CDR1 and CDR2 (germline): SGHVS, FQNEAQ. The CDR3 region has the DNA TGTGCCAGCAGCCTAAGGAGGGACCAAGAGACCCAGTACTTC. It specifies CASSLRRDQETQYF.

The rearrangement uses TRBV6-1 and TRBJ1-1, with 8 bases matching TRBD1. CDR3 size: 14 residues. Germline trimming cut 0 bases from V and 11 bases from J; bases unmatched to any gene: 8. The germline gives CDR1 MNHNS, CDR2 SASEGT. The CDR3 sequence: CASSEAQWQGAAFF. In nucleotides, the CDR3 is TGTGCCAGCAGTGAAGCGCAGTGGCAGGGGGCGGCTTTCTTT.

The V gene is TRBV28, the J gene TRBJ1-3; no reliable D call. V lost 2 bases to trimming and J lost 0 bases, with 8 bases between them. The CDR3 contains 15 residues. CDR1 MDHEN and CDR2 SYDVKM come from the germline V gene. CDR3: CASSLDLNSGNTIYF. The CDR3 nucleotides read TGTGCCAGCAGTTTAGACCTAAACTCTGGAAACACCATATATTTT.

The chain has TRBV7-8 and TRBJ1-4; 7 bases match TRBD1. Germline CDR1 and CDR2: SGHVS and FQNEAQ. J gave up 5 bases and V 1 base, and 4 bases lay outside the gene matches. The CDR3 covers 15 residues. CDR3 sequence reads: CASSLGGGQNEKLFF. The CDR3 region has the DNA TGTGCCAGCAGCTTAGGAGGGGGACAGAATGAAAAACTGTTTTTT.

This chain's CDR3 is CATLGSGDPYEQYF. As DNA, the CDR3 is TGTGCCACCCTCGGTAGCGGGGACCCCTACGAGCAGTACTTC. The chain recombines TRBV10-3 with TRBJ2-7; TRBD2 aligns across 8 bases. Germline V gene data show CDR1 as ENHRY and CDR2 as SYGVKD. The CDR3 has 14 residues. V dropped 10 bases and J dropped 2; count of bases not matched to a gene: 10.

The V call is TRBV29-1, the J call TRBJ1-1; tentatively, D is TRBD1 (5 bases). V lost 5 bases and J lost 1, with 11 bases in between. Germline V gives CDR1 SQVTM, CDR2 ANQGSEA. The CDR3 totals 13 residues. The CDR3 spells CSVLGATNTEAFF. CDR3 nucleotide sequence: TGCAGCGTTTTAGGGGCAACGAACACTGAAGCTTTCTTT. Drawing the rest from reference TRBV29-1 and TRBJ1-1, the complete variable domain is SAVISQKPSRDICQRGTSLTIQCQVDSQVTMMFWYRQQPGQSLTLIATANQGSEATYESGFVIDKFPISRPNLTFSTLTVSNMSPEDSSIYLCSVLGATNTEAFFGQGTRLTVV.

This rearrangement joins TRBV3-1 (or the pseudogene TRBV3-2) to TRBJ1-1; possible D gene TRBD1, 6 bases. V lost 2 bases and J 0 bases, leaving 16 bases between the germline ends. From germline, CDR1 is LGHDT and CDR2 YNNKEL (reference sequence). This CDR3 is built from 17 residues. Here the CDR3 reads CASSQSPPGALNTEAFF. The CDR3 DNA reads TGTGCCAGCAGCCAATCCCCCCCAGGGGCGTTGAACACTGAAGCTTTCTTT.

The V gene is TRBV19, the J gene TRBJ1-5; the D gene is possibly TRBD1 (6 bases). The CDR3 totals 15 residues. V was pared by 3 bases and J by 7 bases, with 16 bases between. Germline assignment: CDR1 LNHDA and CDR2 SQIVND (reference sequence). This chain's CDR3 is CASSISGGGGQPQHF. The CDR3 DNA sequence: TGTGCCAGTAGTATCTCTGGCGGGGGCGGGCAGCCCCAGCATTTT.

The chain has TRBV10-1 and TRBJ2-1; TRBD1 matches 7 bases. This CDR3 is built from 15 residues. V lost 4 bases, J lost 7 bases, and 10 bases stayed unmatched. Germline CDR1 reads WNHNN; CDR2 reads SYGVQD (reference sequence). The CDR3 region has the DNA TGCGCCAGCAGTGGAACAGGGGATGTGGGGAATGAGCAGTTCTTC. It is translated as CASSGTGDVGNEQFF.

The CDR3 nucleotides are TGTGCCAGCAGCCCTAATGGTGGTCTGGACAATGAGCAGTTCTTC. It encodes CASSPNGGLDNEQFF. This chain connects TRBV5-6 to TRBJ2-1; D gene ambiguous. Trimming took 4 bases from V and 5 from J, leaving 16 bases between them. CDR1 and CDR2 (germline): SGHDT, YYEEEE. This CDR3 comprises 15 residues.

The V and J genes are TRBV12-3 or TRBV12-4 and TRBJ1-2; the D is unclear. The CDR3 sequence is 13 residues long. V dropped 3 bases and J dropped 6 bases, with 11 bases sitting between them. This CDR3 reads CASSLSETDGYTF. The CDR3 coding sequence is TGTGCCAGCAGTTTGTCCGAGACCGATGGCTACACCTTC.

The rearrangement links TRBV5-4 to TRBJ2-3; maybe TRBD2 (5 bases). There are 15 residues in the CDR3. Germline lookup yields CDR1 SGHNT and CDR2 YYREEE (reference sequence). V lost 0 bases to trimming and J lost 0 bases, with 8 bases between them. The DNA for the CDR3 is TGTGCCAGCAGCTTGGATCGGGGTAGCACAGATACGCAGTATTTT. Its translation is CASSLDRGSTDTQYF.

This chain's CDR3 is CASSVARGTDTQYF. The CDR3 nucleotides are TGTGCCAGCAGCGTGGCCAGGGGCACAGATACGCAGTATTTT. V usage is TRBV9 and J usage is TRBJ2-3, with D perhaps TRBD1 (5 bases). The CDR3 consists of 14 residues. V was shortened by 2 bases and J by 1 base, with 8 bases between the two germline ends. Per germline, CDR1 SGDLS and CDR2 YYNGEE.

The chain carries TRBV24-1 and TRBJ1-4; D gene unclear. Germline V gives CDR1 KGHDR, CDR2 SFDVKD. This CDR3 is 15 amino acids long. V lost 12 bases and J 4 bases, leaving 20 bases between the germline ends. DNA of the CDR3: TGTGCCGCATACCTCGGTGGCAGTGATAATGAAAAACTGTTTTTT. It codes for CAAYLGGSDNEKLFF.

The chain joins TRBV5-1 to TRBJ2-7; D is unclear. V was shortened by 2 bases and J by 6 bases, with 15 bases between the two germline ends. Germline V lookup: CDR1 SGHRS, CDR2 YFSETQ. The CDR3 is 14 residues long. CDR3: CASSLRQHGPEQYF. The CDR3 DNA reads TGCGCCAGCAGCTTACGGCAACATGGGCCCGAGCAGTACTTC.

This clone was detected once. The chain employs TRBV5-4 and TRBJ2-2; D gene unclear. V lost 0 bases, J lost 0 bases, and 6 bases lay in between. CDR3 length: 15 amino acids. Looked up from germline, CDR1 is SGHNT and CDR2 is YYREEE (reference sequence). Written as DNA, the CDR3 is TGTGCCAGCAGCTTGGAGGCTACGAACACCGGGGAGCTGTTTTTT. Amino acid sequence: CASSLEATNTGELFF.

The chain couples TRBV25-1 to TRBJ2-3; perhaps TRBD2 as D (5 bases). The CDR3 is 15 amino acids. Between the trimmed V and J ends, which lost 2 bases and 0 bases, there was a span of 9 bases. Germline V CDR1 and CDR2: MGHDK, SYGVNS. CDR3 loop: CASSENSGSTDTQYF. In nucleotides, the CDR3 is TGTGCCAGCAGTGAAAACAGCGGAAGCACAGATACGCAGTATTTT. The whole variable domain, filled in from reference TRBV25-1 and TRBJ2-3, reads EADIYQTPRYLVIGTGKKITLECSQTMGHDKMYWYQQDPGMELHLIHYSYGVNSTEKGDLSSESTVSRIRTEHFPLTLESARPSHTSQYLCASSENSGSTDTQYFGPGTRLTVL.

The chain combines TRBV6-5 with TRBJ2-2; TRBD1 is a possible D gene (5 bases). This CDR3 region has 15 residues. V was pared by 8 bases and J by 1 base, with 14 bases between. The V gene's germline CDR1 is MNHEY and CDR2 SVGAGI. CDR3 nucleotides: TGTGCCAGCTTGTTACAGGCAGAGAACACCGGGGAGCTGTTTTTT. Its protein product is CASLLQAENTGELFF.

This clone is a singleton in its sample. The rearrangement uses TRBV6-5 and TRBJ1-1; D is unclear. The ends were cut back, 6 bases at V and 7 bases at J, with 18 bases in the middle. Germline CDR1 is MNHEY and CDR2 is SVGAGI. The CDR3 totals 14 residues. The CDR3 is CASRPVSGVGEAFF. The CDR3 nucleotides read TGTGCCAGCAGACCCGTCTCGGGTGTAGGTGAAGCTTTCTTT.

This chain links TRBV19 with TRBJ1-3, with D possibly TRBD1 on 5 matching bases. Germline CDR1 is LNHDA and CDR2 is SQIVND (reference sequence). There are 12 residues in the CDR3. V shed 8 bases and J shed 6 bases, with 11 bases lying between them. CDR3 loop: CASAGQKNTIYF. DNA for the CDR3: TGTGCCAGTGCAGGGCAAAAAAACACCATATATTTT.

In its sample, this clone was seen a few times. This chain connects TRBV6-1 to TRBJ1-5; 7 bases are shared with TRBD1. The CDR3 is 17 residues long. Trimming at V came to 4 bases and at J to 3 bases, leaving 12 bases not matched to a gene. Germline V CDR1 and CDR2: MNHNS, SASEGT. CDR3: CASSGLTGSTYNQPQHF. DNA of the CDR3: TGTGCCAGCAGTGGACTGACAGGGAGTACCTACAATCAGCCCCAGCATTTT.

This clone showed up just once. The genes are TRBV13 and TRBJ1-1; D gene ambiguous. V lost 2 bases, J lost 7 bases, and 11 bases lay in between. Germline assignment: CDR1 PRHDT and CDR2 FYEKMQ (reference sequence). The CDR3 runs 13 residues. DNA for the CDR3: TGTGCCAGCAGCTTAACTGGGCTCGGTGAAGCTTTCTTT. Residues: CASSLTGLGEAFF.

This chain joins TRBV21-1 and TRBJ1-3; the table's D call of TRBD1 was not tested on the DNA. TRBV21-1 is deemed a pseudogene. There are 14 residues in the CDR3. The CDR3 bases are TGTGCCAGCAAGACAGCTACCTCTGGAAACACCATATATTTT. It yields the protein CASKTATSGNTIYF.

This clone was counted a few times. This chain connects TRBV7-2 to TRBJ1-2; TRBD1 might be the D (6 bases). The germline V gene encodes CDR1 SGHTA and CDR2 FQGNSA. V was shortened by 5 bases and J by 2 bases, with 9 bases between the two germline ends. This CDR3 comprises 13 residues. The CDR3, as DNA: TGTGCCAGCAGCAACAGGGTAAACTATGGCTACACCTTC. Amino acids: CASSNRVNYGYTF. The whole variable domain, remainder taken from reference TRBV7-2 and TRBJ1-2, is GAGVSQSPSNKVTEKGKDVELRCDPISGHTALYWYRQSLGQGLEFLIYFQGNSAPDKSGLPSDRFSAERTGGSVSTLTIQRTQQEDSAVYLCASSNRVNYGYTFGSGTRLTVV.